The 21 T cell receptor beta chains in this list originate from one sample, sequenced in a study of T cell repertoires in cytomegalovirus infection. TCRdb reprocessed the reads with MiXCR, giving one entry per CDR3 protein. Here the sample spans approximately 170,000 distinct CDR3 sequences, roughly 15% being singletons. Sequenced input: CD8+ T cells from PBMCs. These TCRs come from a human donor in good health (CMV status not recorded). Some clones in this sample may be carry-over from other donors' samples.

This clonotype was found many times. The CDR3 sequence is CASSPGPGRESYNEQFF. The CDR3 DNA sequence: TGTGCCAGCAGTCCTGGCCCTGGGCGGGAATCCTACAATGAGCAGTTCTTC. This sequence joins TRBV28 and TRBJ2-1, with D possibly being TRBD2 (6 bases). V was trimmed by 5 bases and J by 1 base, leaving 18 bases between them. The CDR3 consists of 17 residues. Germline CDR1 and CDR2: MDHEN and SYDVKM.

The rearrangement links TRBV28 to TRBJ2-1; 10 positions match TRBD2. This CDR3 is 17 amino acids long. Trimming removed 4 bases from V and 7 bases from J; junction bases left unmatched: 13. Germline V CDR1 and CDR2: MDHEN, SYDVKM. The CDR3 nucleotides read TGTGCCAGCAGTTCCGAGTCAGCGGGAGGGGAGTGGAATGAGCAGTTCTTC. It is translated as CASSSESAGGEWNEQFF.

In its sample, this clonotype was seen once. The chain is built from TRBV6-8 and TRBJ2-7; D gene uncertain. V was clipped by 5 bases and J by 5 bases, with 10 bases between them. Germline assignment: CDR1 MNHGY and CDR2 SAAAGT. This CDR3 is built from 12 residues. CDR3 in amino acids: CASSPGGNEQYF. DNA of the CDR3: TGTGCCAGCAGTCCCGGTGGGAACGAGCAGTACTTC.

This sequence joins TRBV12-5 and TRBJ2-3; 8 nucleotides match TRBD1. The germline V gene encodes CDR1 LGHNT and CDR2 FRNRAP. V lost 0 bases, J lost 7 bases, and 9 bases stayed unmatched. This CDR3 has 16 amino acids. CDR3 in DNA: TGTGCTAGTGGTTTGGTAGGGCAGGGGGCCCCCCATACGCAGTATTTT. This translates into CASGLVGQGAPHTQYF.

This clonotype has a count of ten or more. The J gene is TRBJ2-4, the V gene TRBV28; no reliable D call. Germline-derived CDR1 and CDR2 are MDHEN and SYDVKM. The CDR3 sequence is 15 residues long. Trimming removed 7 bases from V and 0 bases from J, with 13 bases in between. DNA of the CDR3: TGTGCCAGCAACTCCTGGGAACTAGCCAAAAACATTCAGTACTTC. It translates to CASNSWELAKNIQYF.

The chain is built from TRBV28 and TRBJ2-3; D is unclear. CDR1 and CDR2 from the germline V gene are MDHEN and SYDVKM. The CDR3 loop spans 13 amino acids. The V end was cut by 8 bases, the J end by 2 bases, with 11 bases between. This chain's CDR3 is CASSKVNTDTQYF. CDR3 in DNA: TGTGCCAGCTCCAAGGTGAACACAGATACGCAGTATTTT.

CDR3 residues: CASLWGQGVWDEQYF. As DNA, the CDR3 is TGTGCCAGCCTGTGGGGACAGGGGGTTTGGGACGAGCAGTACTTC. J is TRBJ2-7 and V is TRBV28; 11 bases fit TRBD1. Trimming at V came to 8 bases and at J to 5 bases, leaving 11 bases not matched to a gene. Germline V gene sequence: CDR1 MDHEN, CDR2 SYDVKM. CDR3 length: 15 amino acids.

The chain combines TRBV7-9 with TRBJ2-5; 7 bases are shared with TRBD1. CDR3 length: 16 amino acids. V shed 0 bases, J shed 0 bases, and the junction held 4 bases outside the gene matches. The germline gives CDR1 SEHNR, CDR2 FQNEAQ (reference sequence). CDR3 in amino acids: CASSLAQQGNQETQYF. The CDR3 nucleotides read TGTGCCAGCAGCTTAGCGCAACAGGGGAACCAAGAGACCCAGTACTTC. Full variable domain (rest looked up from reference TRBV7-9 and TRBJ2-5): DTGVSQNPRHKITKRGQNVTFRCDPISEHNRLYWYRQTLGQGPEFLTYFQNEAQLEKSRLLSDRFSAERPKGSFSTLEIQRTEQGDSAMYLCASSLAQQGNQETQYFGPGTRLLVL.

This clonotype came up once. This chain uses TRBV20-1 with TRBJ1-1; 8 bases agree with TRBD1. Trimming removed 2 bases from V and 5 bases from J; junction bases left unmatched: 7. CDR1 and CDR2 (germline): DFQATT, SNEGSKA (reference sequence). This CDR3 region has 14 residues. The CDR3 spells CSARPDREDTEAFF. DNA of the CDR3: TGCAGTGCTAGACCGGACAGGGAGGATACTGAAGCTTTCTTT.

DNA for the CDR3: TGTGCCAGCAGTACCGGGACAGTCTACAATGAGCAGTTCTTC. Translation: CASSTGTVYNEQFF. V usage is TRBV6-2 or TRBV6-3 and J usage is TRBJ2-1; 7 bases line up with TRBD1. CDR1 MNHEY and CDR2 SVGEGT come from the germline V gene. There are 14 residues in the CDR3. J lost 3 bases, V lost 5 bases, and 4 bases had no gene match.

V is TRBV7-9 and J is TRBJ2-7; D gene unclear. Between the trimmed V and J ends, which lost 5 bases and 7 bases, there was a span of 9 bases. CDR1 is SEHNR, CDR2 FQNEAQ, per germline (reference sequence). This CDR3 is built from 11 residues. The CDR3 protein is CASSRVEEQYF. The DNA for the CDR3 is TGTGCCAGCAGCCGTGTAGAAGAGCAGTACTTC.

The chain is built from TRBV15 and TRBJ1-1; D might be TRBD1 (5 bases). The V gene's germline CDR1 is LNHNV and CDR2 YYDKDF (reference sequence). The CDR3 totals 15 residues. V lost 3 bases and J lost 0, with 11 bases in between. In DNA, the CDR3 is TGTGCCACCAGCAGCGGGACCGCGATGAACACTGAAGCTTTCTTT. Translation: CATSSGTAMNTEAFF.

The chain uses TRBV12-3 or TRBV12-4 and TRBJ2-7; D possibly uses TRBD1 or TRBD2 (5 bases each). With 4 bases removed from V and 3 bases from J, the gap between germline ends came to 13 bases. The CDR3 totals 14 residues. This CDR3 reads CASSWGPADYEQYF. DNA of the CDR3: TGTGCCAGCAGTTGGGGACCAGCTGACTACGAGCAGTACTTC.

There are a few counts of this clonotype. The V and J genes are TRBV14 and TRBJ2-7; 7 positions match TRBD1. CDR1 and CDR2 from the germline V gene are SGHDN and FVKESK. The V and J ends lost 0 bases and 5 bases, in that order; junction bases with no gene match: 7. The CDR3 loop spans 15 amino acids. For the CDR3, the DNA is TGTGCCAGCAGCCAAGATCCAGGGGGTTCCCACGAGCAGTACTTC. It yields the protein CASSQDPGGSHEQYF. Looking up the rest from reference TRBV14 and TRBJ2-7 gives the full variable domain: EAGVTQFPSHSVIEKGQTVTLRCDPISGHDNLYWYRRVMGKEIKFLLHFVKESKQDESGMPNNRFLAERTGGTYSTLKVQPAELEDSGVYFCASSQDPGGSHEQYFGPGTRLTVT.

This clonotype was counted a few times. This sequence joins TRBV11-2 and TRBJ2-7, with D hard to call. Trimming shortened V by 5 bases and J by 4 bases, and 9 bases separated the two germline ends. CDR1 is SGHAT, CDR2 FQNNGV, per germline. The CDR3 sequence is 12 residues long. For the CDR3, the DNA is TGTGCCAGCAGCCCAGGAAAATACGAGCAGTACTTC. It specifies CASSPGKYEQYF.

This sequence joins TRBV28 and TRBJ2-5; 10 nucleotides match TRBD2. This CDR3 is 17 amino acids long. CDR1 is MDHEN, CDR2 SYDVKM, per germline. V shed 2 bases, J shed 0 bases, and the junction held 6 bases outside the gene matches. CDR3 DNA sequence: TGTGCCAGCAGTTTAGGGCTAGCGGGAGCGTACCAAGAGACCCAGTACTTC. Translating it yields CASSLGLAGAYQETQYF. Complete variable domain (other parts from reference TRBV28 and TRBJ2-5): DVKVTQSSRYLVKRTGEKVFLECVQDMDHENMFWYRQDPGLGLRLIYFSYDVKMKEKGDIPEGYSVSREKKERFSLILESASTNQTSMYLCASSLGLAGAYQETQYFGPGTRLLVL.

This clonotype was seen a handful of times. CDR3: CASSISWDPNYGYTF. The CDR3 DNA is TGTGCCAGCAGCATATCGTGGGACCCTAACTATGGCTACACCTTC. The genes are TRBV27 and TRBJ1-2; possibly TRBD1 for D (5 bases). The CDR3 contains 15 residues. V shed 6 bases and J shed 0 bases, with 14 bases lying between them. The germline V gene encodes CDR1 MNHEY and CDR2 SMNVEV (reference sequence).

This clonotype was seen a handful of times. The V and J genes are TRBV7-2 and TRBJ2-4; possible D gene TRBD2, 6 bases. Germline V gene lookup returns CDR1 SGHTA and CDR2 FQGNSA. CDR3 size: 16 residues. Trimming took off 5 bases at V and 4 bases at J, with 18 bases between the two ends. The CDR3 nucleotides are TGTGCCAGCAGCCCCCTCACCTGGGACTCGAAAAACATTCAGTACTTC. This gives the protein CASSPLTWDSKNIQYF.

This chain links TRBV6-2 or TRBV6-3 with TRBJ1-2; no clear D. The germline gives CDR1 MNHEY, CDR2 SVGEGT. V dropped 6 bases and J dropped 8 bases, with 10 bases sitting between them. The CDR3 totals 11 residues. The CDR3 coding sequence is TGTGCCAGCAGCCAACGATTCGGCTACACCTTC. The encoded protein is CASSQRFGYTF.

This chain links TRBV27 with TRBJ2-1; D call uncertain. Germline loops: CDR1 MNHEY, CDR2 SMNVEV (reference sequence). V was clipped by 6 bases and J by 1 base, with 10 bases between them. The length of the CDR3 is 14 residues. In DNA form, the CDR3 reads TGTGCCAGCAGGCCGCTCCGGTCCTACAATGAGCAGTTCTTC. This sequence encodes CASRPLRSYNEQFF.

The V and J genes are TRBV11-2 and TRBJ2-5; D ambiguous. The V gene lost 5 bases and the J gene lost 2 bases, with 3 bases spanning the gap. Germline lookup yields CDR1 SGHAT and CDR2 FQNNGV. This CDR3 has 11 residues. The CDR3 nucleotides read TGTGCCAGCAGCATGCAAGAGACCCAGTACTTC. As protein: CASSMQETQYF.